The source of this TCR beta chain is a study of technical replicates of blood from a handful of donors. The assay was immunoSEQ multiplex PCR, and TCRdb's table has in-frame clones only and misses some. Seen here are 75,000 to 90,000 clones, roughly 93% observed once, and the top ten hold roughly 0.25%. The CDR3 has 14 residues. Germline CDR1 and CDR2: SNHLY and FYNNEI. V lost 7 bases to trimming and J lost 0 bases, with 12 bases between them. The source is a human donor in good health. This chain links TRBV2 with TRBJ1-1; weak D call: TRBD1 (6 bases). Sequences were obtained from T cells isolated from PBMCs. CDR3 sequence reads: CASTQGGVNTEAFF. Written as DNA, the CDR3 is TGTGCCAGCACCCAAGGGGGGGTGAACACTGAAGCTTTCTTT.